This T cell receptor beta chain was captured in a study of blood T cell repertoires in COVID-19 (dated by TCRdb to about 2020). About the study as a whole: The collaborator samples originated in the United States, Italy and Spain and spanned the acute and convalescent phases of COVID-19. The material from the prospective study consisted of cDNA or gDNA derived from T cells, B-cell-depleted T cells, or PBMCs. Subjects who had been exposed to COVID-19, were actively infected with it, or had recovered from it provided the deeply sampled blood TCRbeta repertoires that made up the dataset. The repertoires were released in a freely available public database intended as a resource for research on the immune response to SARS-CoV-2. Samples came from the ongoing ImmuneRACE study (first 160 participants) plus 1,254 subjects from 6 global collaborators. Sample metadata almost always included a de-identified subject ID, COVID-19 status, age in years and sex. Where available, HLA class I and class II types were obtained from metadata supplied by the sample provider rather than from assay-based typing.

Whole blood was collected in K2EDTA tubes by collaborating institutions according to the institutions' own protocols. Collaborator samples were shipped for TCRbeta analysis as frozen whole blood, isolated PBMCs, or DNA extracted from either sample type. The investigation overall reported the following: How much clinical and demographic metadata was included differed by source and by participant, and the metadata was provided uncurated.

In regard to this clone: This receptor's antigen is unknown. No much larger clonotype is one base removed from it; base qualities were not supplied.

Germline trimming amounts to 3 bases on V and 9 bases on J, with 10 as the count of junction bases outside the gene matches. The CDR3 measures 15 amino acids from cysteine to phenylalanine. Only the CDR3 region is kept as DNA, spanning 45 bases read in frame from base 1. CDR1 is given as MDHEN and CDR2 as SYDVKM, both from the germline V gene. TCRbeta CDR3 regions were amplified from genomic DNA using the immunoSEQ Assay, a bias-controlled multiplex PCR. Under the source paper's analysis protocol: Nucleated cell counts per sample were estimated from amplification of reference gene primers within the assay. To quantify the absolute abundance of each unique TCRbeta CDR3 rearrangement, sequence reads were collapsed and filtered. For each sample, productive Simpson clonality was calculated as the square root of Simpson's diversity index across productive rearrangements. This is the immuneACCESS table as TCRdb keeps it, with only in-frame sequences that have V and J called. A part of the clones is gone; compared with another copy, unresolved V genes explain less than half, and the rest is unexplained. V and J calls and clone size are given by that table; D and trimming were obtained from the DNA. The sample has tens of thousands of clones on record, 80% of them singletons. Around a fifth of the sample comes from the top ten.

The chain couples TRBV28 to TRBJ2-1, with 8 bases aligning to TRBD1. This TCR came from a human donor in a cohort sampled during active COVID-19. The specimen sequenced was peripheral blood. The CDR3 reads as follows: CASSFRSGGSGEQFF. The nucleotide sequence is given as TGTGCCAGCAGTTTTCGGTCAGGGGGCTCGGGTGAGCAGTTCTTC.